Shown below are 2 T cell receptor beta chains from a single sample sequenced in a study of T cells after yellow fever vaccination. TCRdb passed the 5' RACE reads through MiXCR, listing each CDR3 protein once. Of approximately 510,000 distinct CDR3 sequences in the sample, around a fifth were seen once. The sample consisted of PBMCs, taken approximately 22 days after the first yellow fever vaccination. The receptors here all came from a man aged 18 to 29 who received the YFV17D yellow fever vaccine.

The genes are TRBV5-4 and TRBJ1-2; 7 nucleotides agree with TRBD1. This CDR3 contains 15 residues. Germline trimming cut 5 bases from V and 2 bases from J; bases unmatched to any gene: 9. Germline CDR1 reads SGHNT; CDR2 reads YYREEE (reference sequence). DNA for the CDR3: TGTGCCAGCAGACCGACGAGACAGGGAAACTATGGCTACACCTTC. Translating it yields CASRPTRQGNYGYTF.

This clonotype was picked up one time. V gene TRBV12-3 or TRBV12-4 combines with J gene TRBJ2-3; a possible D gene is TRBD2 (5 bases). CDR3 length: 15 amino acids. V lost 2 bases, J lost 5 bases, and 14 bases lay in between. CDR3 sequence: CASSLRVFREDTQYF. The CDR3 DNA follows: TGTGCCAGCAGTTTACGGGTATTTCGGGAAGATACGCAGTATTTT.